Listed below are T cell receptor beta chains from one sample, sequenced in a study of regulatory T cells in long-lasting Graves disease. TCRdb re-analysed the multiplex PCR reads in MiXCR, keeping a single row per CDR3 protein. The sample has over 350,000 distinct CDR3 sequences; around 21% are singletons. The specimen was peripheral blood mononuclear cells (PBMCs), collected when the disease was refractory, from a patient treated with antithyroid drugs. The receptors stem from a female donor with Graves disease. Both conserved end residues are part of each CDR3. D genes are given only for firm matches. Only some rows state a clone size, as once, few, many or a class for expanded clones.

J gene	V gene	clone size	D gene	CDR3 DNA	CDR3 protein
TRBJ2-5	TRBV7-2	-	TRBD2	TGTGCCAGCAGCCCCGGGACTAGCGGGAGGTGGGAGAACCAGTACTTC	CASSPGTSGRWENQYF
TRBJ2-7	TRBV28	few	-	TGTGCCAGCAGCCGAACAGGGTTTAGCTCCTACGAGCAGTACTTC	CASSRTGFSSYEQYF
TRBJ1-1	TRBV10-3	-	TRBD1	TGTGCCATCAGTGATACAGGGGGCGTGGTCACTGAAGCTTTCTTT	CAISDTGGVVTEAFF
TRBJ2-7	TRBV29-1	-	-	TGCAGCGTTGGGAGGCAGGAGAACTCCTACGAGCAGTACTTC	CSVGRQENSYEQYF
TRBJ2-5	TRBV20-1	many	-	TGCAGTGCTAGAGTGGTCCCCAAAGAGACCCAGTACTTC	CSARVVPKETQYF
TRBJ1-5	TRBV20-1	many	-	TGCAGTGCTTCGTCGTATAGCAATCAGCCCCAGCATTTT	CSASSYSNQPQHF
TRBJ2-5	TRBV18	-	-	TGTGCCAGCTCACCACAGGTCACAAACCAAGAGACCCAGTACTTC	CASSPQVTNQETQYF
TRBJ2-7	TRBV18	few	-	TGTGCCAGCTCCCCGGGTAGGGGACACTACGAGCAGTACTTC	CASSPGRGHYEQYF
TRBJ2-2	TRBV15	-	-	TGTGCCACCAGCAGAGATTGGGGGGCGAGGACCGGGGAGCTGTTTTTT	CATSRDWGARTGELFF
TRBJ2-2	TRBV4-3	few	-	TGCGCCAGCAGCCAAGAAGAGGGGATCGGGGAGCTGTTTTTT	CASSQEEGIGELFF
TRBJ2-7	TRBV20-1	-	TRBD2	TGCAGTGCGGACGCTAGCGGGACCCGCAACGAGCAGTACTTC	CSADASGTRNEQYF
TRBJ1-1	TRBV5-1	few	-	TGCGCCAGCAGCTTGGACCCACAAGGGAACACTGAAGCTTTCTTT	CASSLDPQGNTEAFF
TRBJ2-5	TRBV7-6	many	TRBD2	TGTGCCAGCAGCCCGAGTGGAGCGGGGGGGGAGACCCAGTACTTC	CASSPSGAGGETQYF